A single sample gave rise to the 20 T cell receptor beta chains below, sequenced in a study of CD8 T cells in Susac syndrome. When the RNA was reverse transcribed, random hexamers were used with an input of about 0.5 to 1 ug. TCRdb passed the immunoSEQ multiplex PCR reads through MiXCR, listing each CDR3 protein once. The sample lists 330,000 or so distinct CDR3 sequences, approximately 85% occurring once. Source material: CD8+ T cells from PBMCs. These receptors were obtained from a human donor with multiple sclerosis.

CDR3 residues: CASSRKTGAVAKNIQYF. Written as DNA, the CDR3 is TGTGCCAGCAGCCGGAAGACAGGGGCGGTAGCCAAAAACATTCAGTACTTC. The V call is TRBV13, the J call TRBJ2-4; TRBD1 aligns across 8 bases. The V gene end was trimmed by 5 bases and the J gene end by 0 bases; junction bases not matched to a gene: 9. The CDR3 is made up of 17 amino acids. Germline CDR1 reads PRHDT; CDR2 reads FYEKMQ (reference sequence).

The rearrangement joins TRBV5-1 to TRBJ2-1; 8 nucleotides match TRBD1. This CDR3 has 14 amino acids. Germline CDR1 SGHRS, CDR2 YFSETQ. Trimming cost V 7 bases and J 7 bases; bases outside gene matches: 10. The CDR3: CASHDRGTGNEQFF. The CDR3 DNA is TGCGCCAGCCATGACAGGGGTACGGGAAATGAGCAGTTCTTC.

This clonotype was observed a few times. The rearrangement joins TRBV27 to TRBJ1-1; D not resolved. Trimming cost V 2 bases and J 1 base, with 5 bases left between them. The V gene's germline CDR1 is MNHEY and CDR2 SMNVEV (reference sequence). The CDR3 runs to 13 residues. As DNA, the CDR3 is TGTGCCAGCAGTTTACTGGGGAACACTGAAGCTTTCTTT. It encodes CASSLLGNTEAFF.

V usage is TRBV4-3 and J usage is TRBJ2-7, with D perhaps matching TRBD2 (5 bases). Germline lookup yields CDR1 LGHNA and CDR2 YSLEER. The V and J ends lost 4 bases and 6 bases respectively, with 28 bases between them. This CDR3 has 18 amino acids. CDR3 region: CASSPVPGVIRGFGEQYF. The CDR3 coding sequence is TGCGCCAGCAGCCCGGTCCCGGGTGTAATCCGAGGGTTTGGCGAGCAGTACTTC.

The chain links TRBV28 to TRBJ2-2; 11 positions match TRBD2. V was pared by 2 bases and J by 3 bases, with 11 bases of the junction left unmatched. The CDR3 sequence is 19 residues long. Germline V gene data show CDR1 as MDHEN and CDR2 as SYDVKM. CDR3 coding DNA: TGTGCCAGCAGTTTAGCTACTAGCGGGAGCTTCCCGGACACCGGGGAGCTGTTTTTT. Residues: CASSLATSGSFPDTGELFF.

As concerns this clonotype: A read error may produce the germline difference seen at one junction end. The chain's CDR3 is CASSLARGPDEKLFF. The CDR3, as DNA: TGTGCCAGCAGCCTAGCGCGGGGGCCGGATGAAAAACTGTTTTTT. The chain is built from TRBV7-9 and TRBJ1-4; D may be TRBD1 (6 bases). The germline V gene encodes CDR1 SEHNR and CDR2 FQNEAQ (reference sequence). The CDR3 is 15 amino acids.

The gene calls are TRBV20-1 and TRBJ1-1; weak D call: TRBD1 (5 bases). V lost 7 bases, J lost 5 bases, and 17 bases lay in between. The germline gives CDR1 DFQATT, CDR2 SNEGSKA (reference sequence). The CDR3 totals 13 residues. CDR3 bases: TGCAGTGTTCCCTGGCTCAACAGGACTGAAGCTTTCTTT. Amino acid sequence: CSVPWLNRTEAFF.

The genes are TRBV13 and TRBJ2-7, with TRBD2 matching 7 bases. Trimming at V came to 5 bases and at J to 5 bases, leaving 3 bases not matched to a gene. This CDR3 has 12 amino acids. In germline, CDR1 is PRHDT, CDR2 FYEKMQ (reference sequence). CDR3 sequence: CASSPGLDEQYF. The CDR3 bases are TGTGCCAGCAGCCCCGGACTAGACGAGCAGTACTTC.

The CDR3 sequence: CASSFGGTQPQHF. The CDR3 region has the DNA TGTGCCAGCAGTTTCGGAGGGACGCAGCCCCAGCATTTT. The chain is built from TRBV27 and TRBJ1-5; TRBD1 might be the D (5 bases). The germline V gene encodes CDR1 MNHEY and CDR2 SMNVEV (reference sequence). This CDR3 is 13 amino acids long. The V gene lost 3 bases and the J gene lost 7 bases, with 10 bases spanning the gap.

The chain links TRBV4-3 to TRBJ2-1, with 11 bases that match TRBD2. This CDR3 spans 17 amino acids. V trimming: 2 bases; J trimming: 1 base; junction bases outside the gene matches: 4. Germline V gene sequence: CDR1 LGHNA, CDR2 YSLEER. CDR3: CASSQTSGRTSYNEQFF. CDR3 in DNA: TGCGCCAGCAGCCAAACTAGCGGGAGAACTTCCTACAATGAGCAGTTCTTC.

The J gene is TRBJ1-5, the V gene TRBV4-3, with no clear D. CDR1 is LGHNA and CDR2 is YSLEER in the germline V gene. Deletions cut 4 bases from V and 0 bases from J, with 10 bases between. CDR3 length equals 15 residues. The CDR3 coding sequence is TGCGCCAGCAGCCTACAGCTCTATAGCAATCAGCCCCAGCATTTT. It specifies CASSLQLYSNQPQHF.

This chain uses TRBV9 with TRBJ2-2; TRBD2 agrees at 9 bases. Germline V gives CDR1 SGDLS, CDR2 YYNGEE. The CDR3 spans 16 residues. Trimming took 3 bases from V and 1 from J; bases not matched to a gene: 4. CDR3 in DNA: TGTGCCAGCAGCGGCGGACTAGCGATGAACACCGGGGAGCTGTTTTTT. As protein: CASSGGLAMNTGELFF. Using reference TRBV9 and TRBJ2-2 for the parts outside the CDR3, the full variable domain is DSGVTQTPKHLITATGQRVTLRCSPRSGDLSVYWYQQSLDQGLQFLIQYYNGEERAKGNILERFSAQQFPDLHSELNLSSLELGDSALYFCASSGGLAMNTGELFFGEGSRLTVL.

The CDR3 sequence: CASSSTGTGSRFDTQYF. CDR3 DNA sequence: TGTGCCAGCAGTTCGACCGGGACAGGGTCCCGCTTTGATACGCAGTATTTT. This chain joins TRBV28 and TRBJ2-3; TRBD1 agrees at 9 bases. CDR1 is MDHEN and CDR2 is SYDVKM in the germline V gene. CDR3 size: 17 residues. The J segment lost 6 bases and the V segment lost 4 bases, leaving 14 bases of the junction unmatched.

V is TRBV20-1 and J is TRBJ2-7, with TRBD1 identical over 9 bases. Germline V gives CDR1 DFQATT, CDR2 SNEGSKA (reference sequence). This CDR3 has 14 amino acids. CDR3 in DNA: TGCAGCACAGTCTCTGACAGGGGGACCTACGAGCAGTACTTC. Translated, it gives CSTVSDRGTYEQYF.

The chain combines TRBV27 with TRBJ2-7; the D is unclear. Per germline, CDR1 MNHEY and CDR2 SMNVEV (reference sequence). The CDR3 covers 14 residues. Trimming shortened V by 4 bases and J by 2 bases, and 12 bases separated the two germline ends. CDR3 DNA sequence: TGTGCCAGCAGTTCCCACAGCTACCCCTACGAGCAGTACTTC. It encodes CASSSHSYPYEQYF.

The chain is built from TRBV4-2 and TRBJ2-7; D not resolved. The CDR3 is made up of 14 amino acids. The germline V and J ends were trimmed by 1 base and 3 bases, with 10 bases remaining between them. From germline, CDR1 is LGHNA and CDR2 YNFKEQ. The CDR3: CASSQGGPGYEQYF. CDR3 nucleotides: TGTGCCAGCAGCCAAGGTGGGCCGGGCTACGAGCAGTACTTC.

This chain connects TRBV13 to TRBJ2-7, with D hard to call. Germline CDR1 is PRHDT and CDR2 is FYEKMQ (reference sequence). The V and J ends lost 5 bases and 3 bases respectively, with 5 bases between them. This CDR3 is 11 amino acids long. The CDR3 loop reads CASSRFYEQYF. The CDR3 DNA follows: TGTGCCAGCAGCCGGTTCTACGAGCAGTACTTC. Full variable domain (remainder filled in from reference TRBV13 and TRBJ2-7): AAGVIQSPRHLIKEKRETATLKCYPIPRHDTVYWYQQGPGQDPQFLISFYEKMQSDKGSIPDRFSAQQFSDYHSELNMSSLELGDSALYFCASSRFYEQYFGPGTRLTVT.

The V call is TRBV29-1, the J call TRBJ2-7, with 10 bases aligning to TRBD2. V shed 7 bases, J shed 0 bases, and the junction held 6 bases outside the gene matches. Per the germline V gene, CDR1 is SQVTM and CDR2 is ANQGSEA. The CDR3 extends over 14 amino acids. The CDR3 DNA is TGCAGCGGGATGGCTAGCGGGAGCTCCTACGAGCAGTACTTC. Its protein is CSGMASGSSYEQYF.

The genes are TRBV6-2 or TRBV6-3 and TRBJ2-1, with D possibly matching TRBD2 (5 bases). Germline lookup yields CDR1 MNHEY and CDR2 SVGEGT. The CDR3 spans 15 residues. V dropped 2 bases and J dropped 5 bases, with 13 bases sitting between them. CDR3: CASSYPSGDHNEQFF. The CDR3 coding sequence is TGTGCCAGCAGTTACCCCAGCGGAGACCACAATGAGCAGTTCTTC.

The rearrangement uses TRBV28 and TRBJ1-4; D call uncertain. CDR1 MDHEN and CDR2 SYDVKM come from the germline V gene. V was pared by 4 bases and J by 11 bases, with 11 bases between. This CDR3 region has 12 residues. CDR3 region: CASSSYGIKLFF. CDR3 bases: TGTGCCAGCAGTTCGTACGGGATCAAACTGTTTTTT.